This TCR beta chain was documented in a study of resident and recirculating memory T cells in vitiligo. Study background: Epidermis came from shave biopsies of lesional and nonlesional sites, plus PBMCs. Whole samples, not sorted cells, were homogenized and used for genomic DNA extraction.

V gave up 5 bases and J gave up 7 bases; unmatched junction bases: 10. Germline V gives CDR1 SGHTA, CDR2 FQGNSA. This CDR3 is 15 amino acids long. Profiled with immunoSEQ multiplex PCR; TCRdb holds only in-frame clones, not every one. The sample holds more than 70,000 clones, under 95% seen once. Stable vitiligo meant no lesion change over the previous 6 months. Patients had to be free of confetti depigmentation, indicating active vitiligo. Sequencing was carried out using blood. This receptor was taken from a male donor with vitiligo. The chain joins TRBV7-2 to TRBJ2-1; 8 nucleotides match TRBD1. The CDR3 reads CASSPRQGSWNEQFF. The DNA of the CDR3 is TGTGCCAGCAGCCCTAGACAGGGGTCGTGGAATGAGCAGTTCTTC. Full variable domain (missing parts from reference TRBV7-2 and TRBJ2-1): GAGVSQSPSNKVTEKGKDVELRCDPISGHTALYWYRQSLGQGLEFLIYFQGNSAPDKSGLPSDRFSAERTGGSVSTLTIQRTQQEDSAVYLCASSPRQGSWNEQFFGPGTRLTVL.